One and the same sample provided the 17 T cell receptor beta chains below, sequenced in a study of graft-versus-host responses after intestinal transplantation. The antigens these receptors bind are not known. Method: immunoSEQ multiplex PCR; TCRdb's copy keeps in-frame clones and lacks some. This table has about 40,000 clones, roughly 96% appearing once. The source material was unstimulated CD8+ T cells sorted from spleen or lymph node cells, sampled before transplant. These receptors were taken from a human donor who was the organ donor for an intestinal transplant.

The chain carries TRBV30 and TRBJ1-2; D might be TRBD1 (5 bases). This CDR3 has 14 amino acids. Trimming removed 0 bases at V and 8 bases at J, with 16 bases between. Germline CDR1 and CDR2: GTSNPN and SVGIG (reference sequence). The CDR3 spells CAWSVVGGALGYTF. The CDR3, as DNA: TGTGCCTGGAGTGTAGTGGGAGGGGCATTGGGCTACACCTTC.

The J gene is TRBJ1-2, the V gene TRBV4-2; D ambiguous. CDR3 length: 13 residues. Germline values: CDR1 LGHNA, CDR2 YNFKEQ. Trimming took 3 bases from V and 4 from J, leaving 9 bases between them. The CDR3 loop is CASSHVYAYGYTF. For the CDR3, the DNA is TGTGCCAGCAGCCACGTCTACGCCTATGGCTACACCTTC.

The gene calls are TRBV29-1 and TRBJ2-3, with D hard to call. The CDR3 extends over 13 amino acids. Germline loops: CDR1 SQVTM, CDR2 ANQGSEA. Trimming removed 0 bases from V and 4 bases from J, with 8 bases in between. CDR3 sequence: CSVEDPRADTQYF. The CDR3 DNA sequence: TGCAGCGTTGAAGACCCCCGGGCAGATACGCAGTATTTT.

The rearrangement joins TRBV13 to TRBJ2-1, with D tentatively TRBD1 or TRBD2 (5 bases each). V was clipped by 4 bases and J by 0 bases, with 10 bases between them. The CDR3 is 15 residues long. Germline lookup yields CDR1 PRHDT and CDR2 FYEKMQ (reference sequence). This CDR3 reads CASSWGTASYNEQFF. The CDR3 DNA follows: TGTGCCAGCAGCTGGGGGACGGCCTCCTACAATGAGCAGTTCTTC.

V usage is TRBV4-1 and J usage is TRBJ2-6; either TRBD1 or TRBD2 may supply D (7 bases each). The CDR3 is made up of 19 amino acids. In germline, CDR1 is MGHRA, CDR2 YSYEKL. Trimming took off 2 bases at V and 0 bases at J, with 17 bases between the two ends. The CDR3 here is CASSQRSSGGGSGANVLTF. Written as DNA, the CDR3 is TGCGCCAGCAGCCAACGGTCCTCAGGGGGGGGCTCTGGGGCCAACGTCCTGACTTTC.

V is TRBV13 and J is TRBJ2-1; 8 bases agree with TRBD2. The V gene end was trimmed by 1 base and the J gene end by 10 bases; junction bases not matched to a gene: 9. The germline gives CDR1 PRHDT, CDR2 FYEKMQ (reference sequence). The CDR3 has 15 residues. In DNA form, the CDR3 reads TGTGCCAGCAGCTTAGATGAACTAGCGGAGGGGGAGCAGTTCTTC. Its translation is CASSLDELAEGEQFF.

The chain combines TRBV9 with TRBJ2-4; unclear D gene. CDR3 length equals 16 residues. Deletions cut 0 bases from V and 0 bases from J, with 10 bases between. In germline, CDR1 is SGDLS, CDR2 YYNGEE. CDR3 sequence reads: CASSVAHDLAKNIQYF. The CDR3 coding sequence is TGTGCCAGCAGCGTAGCTCACGACCTAGCCAAAAACATTCAGTACTTC.

The V gene is TRBV7-6, the J gene TRBJ2-1, with TRBD2 identical over 11 bases. Trimming at V came to 6 bases and at J to 4 bases, leaving 5 bases not matched to a gene. The CDR3 covers 15 residues. Germline-derived CDR1 and CDR2 are SGHVS and FNYEAQ. Written as DNA, the CDR3 is TGTGCCAGCAGTACACTAGCGGGGGTTTACAATGAGCAGTTCTTC. It codes for CASSTLAGVYNEQFF.

The rearrangement links TRBV2 to TRBJ2-5; 11 nucleotides match TRBD1. Germline CDR1 is SNHLY and CDR2 is FYNNEI. This CDR3 region has 15 residues. V was pared by 7 bases and J by 3 bases, with 7 bases of the junction left unmatched. CDR3 sequence reads: CASKTGQGAEETQYF. The CDR3 DNA reads as TGTGCCAGCAAAACCGGACAGGGGGCCGAAGAGACCCAGTACTTC.

This clone was observed a handful of times. One end of the junction does not line up with germline, which may come from a read error. The V gene is TRBV5-3, the J gene TRBJ2-5; D not resolved. TRBV5-3 is treated as an ORF (open reading frame) with a function not yet certain. The CDR3 has 11 amino acids. The CDR3 DNA sequence: TGTGCCAGCAGCTTGGATGAGACCCAGTACTTC. This gives the protein CASSLDETQYF.

The chain uses TRBV18 and TRBJ2-5, with 10 positions matching TRBD1. The CDR3 is 19 amino acids. Germline loops: CDR1 KGHSH, CDR2 LQKENI. After removal of 2 bases from V and 1 base from J, the junction contained 13 bases not matched to a gene. Here the CDR3 reads CASSPIIVPRDRGQETQYF. The CDR3 DNA follows: TGTGCCAGCTCACCAATTATTGTTCCCCGGGACAGGGGCCAAGAGACCCAGTACTTC.

The chain couples TRBV7-2 to TRBJ2-7, with D unresolved. V lost 1 base and J 2 bases, leaving 18 bases between the germline ends. This CDR3 contains 17 residues. Germline V gene lookup returns CDR1 SGHTA and CDR2 FQGNSA. In nucleotides, the CDR3 is TGTGCCAGCAGCTTAGTTGCCTCCGAACTAAGCGCCTACGAGCAGTACTTC. Translating gives CASSLVASELSAYEQYF.

The chain carries TRBV10-3 and TRBJ2-7, with TRBD2 matching 12 bases. Trimming cost V 1 base and J 0 bases; bases outside gene matches: 7. Germline loops: CDR1 ENHRY, CDR2 SYGVKD. There are 18 residues in the CDR3. In nucleotides, the CDR3 is TGTGCCATCAGTGAGTTTGGACTAGCGGGGACTAGCTCCTACGAGCAGTACTTC. It yields the protein CAISEFGLAGTSSYEQYF.

J is TRBJ2-3 and V is TRBV6-1, with D uncertain. The CDR3 has 13 amino acids. V lost 1 base to trimming and J lost 7 bases, with 9 bases between them. CDR1 MNHNS and CDR2 SASEGT come from the germline V gene. In nucleotides, the CDR3 is TGTGCCAGCAGTGAAGGGGCTGAGAATACGCAGTATTTT. Protein: CASSEGAENTQYF.

The V and J genes are TRBV4-3 and TRBJ2-3, with TRBD2 matching over 11 bases. Germline V lookup: CDR1 LGHNA, CDR2 YSLEER. Germline trimming cut 0 bases from V and 3 bases from J; bases unmatched to any gene: 14. The CDR3 has 20 residues. The DNA of the CDR3 is TGCGCCAGCAGCCAAGAGGGCAGGCTAGCGGGGGGCATACTTACAGATACGCAGTATTTT. The encoded protein is CASSQEGRLAGGILTDTQYF.

The DNA of the CDR3 is TGTGCCAGCGCGGGACTGCTTGCACGAGTAGATTTCTTC. The encoded protein is CASAGLLARVDFF. This rearrangement joins TRBV7-9 to TRBJ2-1; maybe TRBD2 (6 bases). Germline V gene lookup returns CDR1 SEHNR and CDR2 FQNEAQ (reference sequence). There are 13 residues in the CDR3. V was pared by 8 bases and J by 16 bases, with 24 bases between. The variable domain in full, with the rest retrieved from reference TRBV7-9 and TRBJ2-1, is DTGVSQNPRHKITKRGQNVTFRCDPISEHNRLYWYRQTLGQGPEFLTYFQNEAQLEKSRLLSDRFSAERPKGSFSTLEIQRTEQGDSAMYLCASAGLLARVDFFGPGTRLTVL.

This chain uses TRBV13 with TRBJ2-3; possibly TRBD1 for D (5 bases). The CDR3 contains 13 residues. Germline assignment: CDR1 PRHDT and CDR2 FYEKMQ (reference sequence). Trimming removed 2 bases from V and 5 bases from J, with 8 bases in between. The DNA of the CDR3 is TGTGCCAGCAGCTTAATGGGGCAAGATACGCAGTATTTT. It yields the protein CASSLMGQDTQYF.